The sequence of this TCR beta chain was determined in a study of T cell repertoires in cytomegalovirus infection. Study conclusions and caveats: Cumulated frequencies of public TCR beta families served to identify carriers of CMV plus the relevant HLA.

TCRdb recomputed calls from the reads with MiXCR, one row per CDR3 protein. This table holds fewer than 350,000 distinct CDR3 sequences, 9.5% found once. Note on this clonotype: Its antigen is not identified.

V gave up 5 bases and J gave up 4 bases; unmatched junction bases: 7. The V gene's germline CDR1 is SGHTA and CDR2 FQGNSA. This CDR3 region has 14 residues. This chain links TRBV7-2 with TRBJ1-1, with TRBD1 matching over 7 bases. The source of this sequence is a human donor in good health (CMV status not recorded). Some clones in this sample may be carry-over from other donors' samples. Source material: PBMCs. The CDR3 bases are TGTGCCAGCAGCCCAGGGACAGTGATCACTGAAGCTTTCTTT. Amino acid sequence: CASSPGTVITEAFF.